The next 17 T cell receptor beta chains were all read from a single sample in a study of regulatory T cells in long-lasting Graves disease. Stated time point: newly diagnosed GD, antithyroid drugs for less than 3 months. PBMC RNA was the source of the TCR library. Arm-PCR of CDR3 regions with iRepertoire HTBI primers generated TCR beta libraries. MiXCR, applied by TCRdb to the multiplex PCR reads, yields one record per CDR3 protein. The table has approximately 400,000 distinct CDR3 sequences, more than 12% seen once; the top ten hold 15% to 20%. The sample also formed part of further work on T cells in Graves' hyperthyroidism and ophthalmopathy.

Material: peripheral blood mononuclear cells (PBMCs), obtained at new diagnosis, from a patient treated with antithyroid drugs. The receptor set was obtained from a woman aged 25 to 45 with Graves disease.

The CDR3 region is CAWSGTGGSYEQYF. The CDR3 DNA reads as TGTGCCTGGAGCGGGACAGGGGGGTCCTACGAGCAGTACTTC. The chain is built from TRBV30 and TRBJ2-7; 11 nucleotides match TRBD1. Looked up from germline, CDR1 is GTSNPN and CDR2 is SVGIG (reference sequence). Germline trimming cut 3 bases from V and 1 base from J; bases unmatched to any gene: 2. The CDR3 spans 14 residues.

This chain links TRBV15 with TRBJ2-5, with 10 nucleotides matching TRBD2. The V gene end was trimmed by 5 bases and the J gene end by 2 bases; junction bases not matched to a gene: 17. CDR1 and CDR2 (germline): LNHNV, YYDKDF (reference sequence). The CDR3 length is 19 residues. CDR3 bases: TGTGCCACCAGCCACGATGGAGGGACTAGCGCCATGTTACAAGAGACCCAGTACTTC. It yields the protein CATSHDGGTSAMLQETQYF.

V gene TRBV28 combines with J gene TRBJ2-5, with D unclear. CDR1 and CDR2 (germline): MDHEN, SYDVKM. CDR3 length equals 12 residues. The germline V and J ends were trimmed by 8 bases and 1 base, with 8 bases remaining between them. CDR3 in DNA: TGTGCCAGCCGTGGATTCCAAGAGACCCAGTACTTC. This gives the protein CASRGFQETQYF.

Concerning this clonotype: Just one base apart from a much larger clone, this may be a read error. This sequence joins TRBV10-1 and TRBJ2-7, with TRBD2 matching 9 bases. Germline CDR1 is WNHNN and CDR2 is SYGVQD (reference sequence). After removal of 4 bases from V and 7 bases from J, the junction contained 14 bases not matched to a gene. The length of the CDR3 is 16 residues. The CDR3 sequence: CASSAELGLAVNEQYF. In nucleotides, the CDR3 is TGCGCCAGCAGTGCTGAGCTGGGACTAGCTGTCAATGAGCAGTACTTC.

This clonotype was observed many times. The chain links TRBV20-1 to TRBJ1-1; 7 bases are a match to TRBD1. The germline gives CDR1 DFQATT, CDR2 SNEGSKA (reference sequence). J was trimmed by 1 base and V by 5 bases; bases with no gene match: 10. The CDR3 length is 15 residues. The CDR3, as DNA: TGCAGTGCTCTCGAGCGGGACAGTTGGAACACTGAAGCTTTCTTT. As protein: CSALERDSWNTEAFF.

CDR3 in amino acids: CASSYSSRLGNQPQHF. CDR3 bases: TGTGCCAGCAGTTACTCGTCCCGGCTGGGCAATCAGCCCCAGCATTTT. This chain connects TRBV6-5 to TRBJ1-5, with D uncertain. This CDR3 has 16 amino acids. Germline V lookup: CDR1 MNHEY, CDR2 SVGAGI. Trimming pared 0 bases from V and 2 bases from J, leaving 11 bases between.

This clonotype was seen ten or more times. CDR3: CASSEWDTEAFF. DNA for the CDR3: TGTGCCAGCAGTGAATGGGACACTGAAGCTTTCTTT. The genes are TRBV6-1 and TRBJ1-1; D gene unclear. CDR1 and CDR2 from the germline V gene are MNHNS and SASEGT. This CDR3 contains 12 residues. The V end lost 2 bases, the J end lost 3 bases, and 4 bases lay between the germline ends.

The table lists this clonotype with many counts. CDR3 sequence (DNA): TGTGCTAGTGGTTTGGTCCCTGGGGCGGCGGAGACCCAGTACTTC. Protein: CASGLVPGAAETQYF. V and J are TRBV12-5 and TRBJ2-5; possible D gene TRBD1, 5 bases. Germline loops: CDR1 LGHNT, CDR2 FRNRAP. V gave up 0 bases and J gave up 5 bases, with 13 bases separating them. The CDR3 runs to 15 residues.

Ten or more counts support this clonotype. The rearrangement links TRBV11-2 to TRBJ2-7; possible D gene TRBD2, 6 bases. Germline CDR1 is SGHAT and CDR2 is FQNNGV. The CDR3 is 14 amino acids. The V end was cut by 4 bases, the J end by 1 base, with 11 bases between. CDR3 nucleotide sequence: TGTGCCAGCAGCTCCGTGGGGGGTTCCTACGAGCAGTACTTC. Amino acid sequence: CASSSVGGSYEQYF.

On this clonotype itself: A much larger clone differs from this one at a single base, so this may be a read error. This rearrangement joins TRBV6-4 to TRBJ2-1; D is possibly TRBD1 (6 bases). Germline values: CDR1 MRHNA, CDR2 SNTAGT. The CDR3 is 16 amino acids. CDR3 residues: CATSPTGWSSHNEQFF. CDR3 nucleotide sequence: TGTGCCACCAGCCCTACAGGGTGGAGCTCCCACAATGAGCAGTTCTTC.

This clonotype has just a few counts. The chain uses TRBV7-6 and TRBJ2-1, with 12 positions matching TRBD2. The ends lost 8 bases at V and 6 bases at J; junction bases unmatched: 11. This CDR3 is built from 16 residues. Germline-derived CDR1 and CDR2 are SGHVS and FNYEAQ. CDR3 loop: CASSRLAGVSGNEQFF. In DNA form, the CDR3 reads TGTGCCAGCTCACGACTAGCGGGAGTGTCGGGCAATGAGCAGTTCTTC.

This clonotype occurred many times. This CDR3 reads CASSYPGQGRVQYF. The CDR3 nucleotides read TGTGCCAGCAGTTACCCGGGACAGGGGCGGGTGCAGTACTTC. The rearrangement links TRBV2 to TRBJ2-7; TRBD1 aligns across 10 bases. The ends lost 5 bases at V and 9 bases at J; junction bases unmatched: 10. Germline values: CDR1 SNHLY, CDR2 FYNNEI. CDR3 length equals 14 residues. Drawing the rest from reference TRBV2 and TRBJ2-7, the complete variable domain is EPEVTQTPSHQVTQMGQEVILRCVPISNHLYFYWYRQILGQKVEFLVSFYNNEISEKSEIFDDQFSVERPDGSNFTLKIRSTKLEDSAMYFCASSYPGQGRVQYFGPGTRLTVT.

Here the CDR3 reads CASSSSGRDRHTEAFF. CDR3 DNA: TGTGCCAGCAGTTCCAGCGGCCGGGATCGGCACACTGAAGCTTTCTTT. The genes are TRBV6-2 or TRBV6-3 and TRBJ1-1; no firm D call. Germline V CDR1 and CDR2: MNHEY, SVGEGT. The CDR3 loop spans 16 amino acids. V lost 4 bases to trimming and J lost 3 bases, with 18 bases between them.

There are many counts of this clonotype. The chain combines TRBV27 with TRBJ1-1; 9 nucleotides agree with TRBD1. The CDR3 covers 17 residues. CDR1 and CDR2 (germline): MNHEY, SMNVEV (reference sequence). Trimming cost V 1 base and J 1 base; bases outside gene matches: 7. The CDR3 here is CASSLWSPGQGNTEAFF. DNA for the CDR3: TGTGCCAGCAGTTTATGGTCTCCGGGACAGGGGAACACTGAAGCTTTCTTT.

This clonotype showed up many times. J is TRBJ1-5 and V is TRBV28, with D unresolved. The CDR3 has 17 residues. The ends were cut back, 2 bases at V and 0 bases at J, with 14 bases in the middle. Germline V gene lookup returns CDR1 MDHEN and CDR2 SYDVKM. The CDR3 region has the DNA TGTGCCAGCAGTTTACGATCGTCGGGATATAGCAATCAGCCCCAGCATTTT. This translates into CASSLRSSGYSNQPQHF. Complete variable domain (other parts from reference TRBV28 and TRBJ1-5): DVKVTQSSRYLVKRTGEKVFLECVQDMDHENMFWYRQDPGLGLRLIYFSYDVKMKEKGDIPEGYSVSREKKERFSLILESASTNQTSMYLCASSLRSSGYSNQPQHFGDGTRLSIL.

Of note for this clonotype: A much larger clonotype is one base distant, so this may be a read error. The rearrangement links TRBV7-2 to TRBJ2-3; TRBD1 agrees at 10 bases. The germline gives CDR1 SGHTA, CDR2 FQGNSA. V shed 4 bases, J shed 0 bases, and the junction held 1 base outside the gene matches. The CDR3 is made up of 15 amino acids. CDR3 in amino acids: CASSWGQGSTDTQYF. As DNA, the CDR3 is TGTGCCAGCAGCTGGGGACAGGGGAGCACAGATACGCAGTATTTT.

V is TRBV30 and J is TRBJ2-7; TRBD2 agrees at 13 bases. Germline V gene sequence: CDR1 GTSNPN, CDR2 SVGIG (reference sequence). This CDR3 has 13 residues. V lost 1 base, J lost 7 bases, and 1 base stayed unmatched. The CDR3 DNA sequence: TGTGCCTGGAGTGGGACTAGCGGGAGTGAGCAGTACTTC. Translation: CAWSGTSGSEQYF.